The 16 T cell receptor beta chains in this list originate from one sample, sequenced in a study of control samples from healthy donors and cancer patients (dated by TCRdb to 2018 to 2021). Library preparation employed the immunoSEQ multiplex PCR assay. Imported from immuneACCESS, the table was reduced by TCRdb to in-frame sequences with V and J called. These copies leave out some clones; in studies compared against another copy, an unresolved V gene accounts for under half, and the cause of the remainder is not known. The sample data list about 190,000 clones, and about nine tenths of these were observed just once. The ten largest clonotypes hold 1.5% to 2% of the sample. Sequencing input: blood. These TCRs come from a man younger than 40 in good health.

This clone was picked up one time. Other DNA sequences in this specimen translate into the identical CDR3. The CDR3 sequence: CASGPNTEAFF. CDR3 coding DNA: TGTGCCAGCGGACCGAACACTGAAGCTTTCTTT. The chain is built from TRBV6-5 and TRBJ1-1; D gene uncertain. Germline V CDR1 and CDR2: MNHEY, SVGAGI. This CDR3 region has 11 residues. Trimming left V 8 bases short and J 1 base short, with 5 bases between.

The chain combines TRBV19 with TRBJ1-2, with a possible D match to TRBD1 (5 bases). V dropped 0 bases and J dropped 8 bases, with 13 bases sitting between them. Germline V gives CDR1 LNHDA, CDR2 SQIVND (reference sequence). The CDR3 consists of 14 residues. The CDR3 nucleotides are TGTGCCAGTAGTATAGATGGGGCCCCCGCAGGCTACACCTTC. This encodes CASSIDGAPAGYTF. Full variable domain (rest looked up from reference TRBV19 and TRBJ1-2): DGGITQSPKYLFRKEGQNVTLSCEQNLNHDAMYWYRQDPGQGLRLIYYSQIVNDFQKGDIAEGYSVSREKKESFPLTVTSAQKNPTAFYLCASSIDGAPAGYTFGSGTRLTVV.

The chain uses TRBV30 and TRBJ1-2; D is uncertain. Germline CDR1 and CDR2: GTSNPN and SVGIG (reference sequence). The CDR3 consists of 13 residues. Trimming cost V 4 bases and J 8 bases, with 17 bases left between them. The CDR3 region is CAWNPNVHSGYTF. The CDR3 DNA follows: TGTGCCTGGAATCCGAACGTCCACTCCGGCTACACCTTC.

This chain joins TRBV24-1 and TRBJ2-1, with TRBD2 as a possible D gene (5 bases). Trimming stripped 2 bases from V and 4 bases from J, with 17 bases between. The CDR3 contains 17 residues. Germline assignment: CDR1 KGHDR and CDR2 SFDVKD. CDR3 nucleotides: TGTGCCACCAGTGATTCGATTTTTGGGAGAGCTTACAATGAGCAGTTCTTC. Amino acid sequence: CATSDSIFGRAYNEQFF.

The chain employs TRBV15 and TRBJ2-3; D is unresolved. Per the germline V gene, CDR1 is LNHNV and CDR2 is YYDKDF (reference sequence). V was cut by 0 bases and J by 5 bases, with 18 bases left in between. The CDR3 covers 17 residues. The CDR3 DNA reads TGTGCCACCAGCAGAGATGCCCGCATGCTAGGGTTAGATACGCAGTATTTT. Encoded protein: CATSRDARMLGLDTQYF. The full variable domain, its missing parts supplied by reference TRBV15 and TRBJ2-3, is DAMVIQNPRYQVTQFGKPVTLSCSQTLNHNVMYWYQQKSSQAPKLLFHYYDKDFNNEADTPDNFQSRRPNTSFCFLDIRSPGLGDTAMYLCATSRDARMLGLDTQYFGPGTRLTVL.

The chain couples TRBV30 to TRBJ1-2; D is ambiguous. V was pared by 3 bases and J by 5 bases, with 13 bases between. The germline CDR1 and CDR2 sequences are GTSNPN and SVGIG (reference sequence). CDR3 length equals 13 residues. Here the CDR3 DNA reads TGTGCCTGGAGGGAGTTAACACATTATGGCTACACCTTC. Translating gives CAWRELTHYGYTF.

The rearrangement joins TRBV7-8 to TRBJ2-3; TRBD2 aligns across 8 bases. Germline V gives CDR1 SGHVS, CDR2 FQNEAQ. This CDR3 is 15 amino acids long. V shed 5 bases, J shed 1 base, and the junction held 5 bases outside the gene matches. CDR3 residues: CASSTSGGRTDTQYF. The CDR3 coding sequence is TGTGCCAGCAGCACCAGCGGGGGACGCACAGATACGCAGTATTTT.

The chain is built from TRBV5-4 and TRBJ1-3, with D perhaps TRBD1 (5 bases). The CDR3 sequence is 15 residues long. Germline CDR1 SGHNT, CDR2 YYREEE (reference sequence). V was cut by 5 bases and J by 0 bases, with 12 bases left in between. This CDR3 is CASSPPGNSGNTIYF. CDR3 bases: TGTGCCAGCAGTCCACCAGGGAACTCTGGAAACACCATATATTTT.

This chain uses TRBV11-3 with TRBJ2-3; 10 bases line up with TRBD2. V gave up 5 bases and J gave up 6 bases; unmatched junction bases: 5. This CDR3 has 14 residues. CDR1 SGHNT and CDR2 YENEEA come from the germline V gene. The CDR3 bases are TGTGCCAGCAGCATTAGCGGGGGGCCGGATACGCAGTATTTT. It yields the protein CASSISGGPDTQYF.

The rearrangement links TRBV20-1 to TRBJ1-1, with D maybe TRBD1 (5 bases). The CDR3 has 13 amino acids. V lost 3 bases, J lost 6 bases, and 14 bases lay in between. The V gene's germline CDR1 is DFQATT and CDR2 SNEGSKA (reference sequence). The CDR3 nucleotides read TGCAGTGCTAGTTTAGGACAAAAGTCTGAAGCTTTCTTT. Protein: CSASLGQKSEAFF.

The CDR3 here is CASSPGGATTEAFF. DNA for the CDR3: TGTGCCAGCAGCCCGGGGGGAGCTACCACTGAAGCTTTCTTT. The rearrangement uses TRBV28 and TRBJ1-1, with a tentative D call TRBD1 (5 bases). CDR3 size: 14 residues. Trimming took 6 bases from V and 4 from J, leaving 15 bases between them. Per germline, CDR1 MDHEN and CDR2 SYDVKM. Together with reference TRBV28 and TRBJ1-1, the CDR3 gives the full variable domain: DVKVTQSSRYLVKRTGEKVFLECVQDMDHENMFWYRQDPGLGLRLIYFSYDVKMKEKGDIPEGYSVSREKKERFSLILESASTNQTSMYLCASSPGGATTEAFFGQGTRLTVV.

This chain uses TRBV6-1 with TRBJ1-3; TRBD1 aligns across 7 bases. This CDR3 spans 15 amino acids. The junction had 9 bases not matched to a gene; V was cut back by 1 base and J by 9 bases. The germline CDR1 and CDR2 sequences are MNHNS and SASEGT. The CDR3 bases are TGTGCCAGCAGTGAAGTAGGACAGGCCCTCGCCACCATATATTTT. Translated: CASSEVGQALATIYF.

The chain employs TRBV3-1 (or the pseudogene TRBV3-2) and TRBJ1-2; TRBD1 is a possible D gene (6 bases). The CDR3 runs 12 residues. Germline values: CDR1 LGHDT, CDR2 YNNKEL (reference sequence). Trimming shortened V by 2 bases and J by 8 bases, and 9 bases separated the two germline ends. The CDR3 nucleotides read TGTGCCAGCAGCCAAACACAGGGAGGCTACACCTTC. It encodes CASSQTQGGYTF.

The chain uses TRBV6-5 and TRBJ2-6, with a tentative D call TRBD2 (6 bases). The V gene's germline CDR1 is MNHEY and CDR2 SVGAGI. The ends were cut back, 10 bases at V and 0 bases at J, with 13 bases in the middle. This CDR3 comprises 15 residues. DNA for the CDR3: TGTGCCACCAAGGGACTGCACTCTGGGGCCAACGTCCTGACTTTC. This gives the protein CATKGLHSGANVLTF.

The genes are TRBV7-3 and TRBJ1-1; the D is unclear. Germline-derived CDR1 and CDR2 are SGHTA and FQGTGA. The V gene lost 7 bases and the J gene lost 6 bases, with 12 bases spanning the gap. The CDR3 runs to 12 residues. DNA of the CDR3: TGTGCCAGCAACAACGGGGAGTCTGAAGCTTTCTTT. This translates into CASNNGESEAFF.

The gene calls are TRBV5-1 and TRBJ1-4; 9 positions agree with TRBD1. Trimming at V came to 1 base and at J to 7 bases, leaving 5 bases not matched to a gene. The CDR3 has 15 residues. In germline, CDR1 is SGHRS, CDR2 YFSETQ. CDR3 DNA: TGCGCCAGCAGCTTGACAGGGGGCGCGGCTGAAAAACTGTTTTTT. This encodes CASSLTGGAAEKLFF.